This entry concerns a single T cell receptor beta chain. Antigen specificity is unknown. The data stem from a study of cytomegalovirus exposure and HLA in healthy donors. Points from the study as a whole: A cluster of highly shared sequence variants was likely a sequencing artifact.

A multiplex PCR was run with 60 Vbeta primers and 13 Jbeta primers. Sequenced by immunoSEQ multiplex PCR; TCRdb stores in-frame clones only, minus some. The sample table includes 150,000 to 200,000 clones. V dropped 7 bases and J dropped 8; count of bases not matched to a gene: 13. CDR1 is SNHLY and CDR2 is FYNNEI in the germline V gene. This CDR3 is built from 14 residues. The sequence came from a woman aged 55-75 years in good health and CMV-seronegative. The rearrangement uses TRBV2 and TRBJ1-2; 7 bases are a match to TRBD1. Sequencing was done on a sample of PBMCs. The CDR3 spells CASNSFGTESGYTF. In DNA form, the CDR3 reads TGTGCCAGCAATTCCTTTGGGACAGAATCGGGCTACACCTTC.